The 9 T cell receptor beta chains reported below all come from one sample, sequenced in a study of CD4 T cells in relation to SARS-CoV-2 and coronaviruses. Their target antigens are unknown. Here immunoSEQ multiplex PCR was the method, and the copy in TCRdb shows in-frame clones only, minus some. The sample contains some 44,000 clones, around 80% of which appear only once. Sequencing was done on a sample of naive CD4+ T cells from PBMCs, cultured in vitro. The subset was: naive CD4+ T cells isolated by negative enrichment. The source is an adult with COVID-19.

In DNA, the CDR3 is TGCAGCGCCAGACTAGCGGGAACAACCGGGGAGCTGTTTTTT. Translation: CSARLAGTTGELFF. The chain uses TRBV29-1 and TRBJ2-2; TRBD2 aligns across 11 bases. The CDR3 runs to 14 residues. CDR1 is SQVTM, CDR2 ANQGSEA, per germline. With V trimmed by 7 bases and J by 5 bases, 6 bases remained unmatched.

The rearrangement links TRBV3-1 (or the pseudogene TRBV3-2) to TRBJ2-1; 12 nucleotides line up with TRBD2. Losses at the gene ends were 0 bases for V and 9 bases for J; bases not matched to a gene: 0. The CDR3 runs to 14 residues. CDR1 and CDR2 (germline): LGHDT, YNNKEL (reference sequence). As DNA, the CDR3 is TGTGCCAGCAGCCAAGAGGGACTAGCGGGTGAGCAGTTCTTC. It encodes CASSQEGLAGEQFF.

V and J are TRBV28 and TRBJ2-1, with 9 bases lining up with TRBD1. Germline lookup yields CDR1 MDHEN and CDR2 SYDVKM. V lost 4 bases and J lost 4; bases outside the gene matches: 11. This CDR3 is 17 amino acids long. CDR3 DNA sequence: TGTGCCAGCAGTTCCAGAGCCGGGACAGGGATATACAATGAGCAGTTCTTC. Protein: CASSSRAGTGIYNEQFF.

The chain links TRBV7-2 to TRBJ2-7, with TRBD2 matching over 14 bases. This CDR3 is 17 amino acids long. V dropped 1 base and J dropped 6; count of bases not matched to a gene: 8. CDR1 SGHTA and CDR2 FQGNSA come from the germline V gene. CDR3 protein: CASSLVASGLAGAEQYF. Here the CDR3 DNA reads TGTGCCAGCAGCTTAGTAGCATCGGGACTAGCGGGAGCCGAGCAGTACTTC. Complete variable domain (other parts from reference TRBV7-2 and TRBJ2-7): GAGVSQSPSNKVTEKGKDVELRCDPISGHTALYWYRQSLGQGLEFLIYFQGNSAPDKSGLPSDRFSAERTGGSVSTLTIQRTQQEDSAVYLCASSLVASGLAGAEQYFGPGTRLTVT.

The V and J genes are TRBV4-2 and TRBJ2-7, with TRBD2 identical over 13 bases. The length of the CDR3 is 20 residues. Germline V CDR1 and CDR2: LGHNA, YNFKEQ. Trimming took 0 bases from V and 5 from J; bases not matched to a gene: 16. DNA for the CDR3: TGTGCCAGCAGCCAAGACCCACCCGGTACACTAGCGGGAGGGCTGCACGAGCAGTACTTC. Its translation is CASSQDPPGTLAGGLHEQYF.

The chain links TRBV20-1 to TRBJ2-5; 8 nucleotides line up with TRBD2. Trimming at V came to 3 bases and at J to 4 bases, leaving 10 bases not matched to a gene. CDR3 length equals 15 residues. Per the germline V gene, CDR1 is DFQATT and CDR2 is SNEGSKA (reference sequence). CDR3 region: CSASMAGGWRETQYF. Here the CDR3 DNA reads TGCAGTGCTAGTATGGCGGGAGGATGGCGAGAGACCCAGTACTTC.

CDR3 DNA: TGTGCCAGCAGCCAAGGGAATCCTCCCCAGCATTTT. It yields the protein CASSQGNPPQHF. The V gene is TRBV3-1 (or the pseudogene TRBV3-2), the J gene TRBJ1-5; D remains unclear. This CDR3 spans 12 amino acids. Trimming removed 1 base from V and 10 bases from J, with 8 bases in between. Germline CDR1 and CDR2: LGHDT and YNNKEL (reference sequence).

The chain uses TRBV30 and TRBJ1-5, with a weak D call TRBD1 (5 bases). Per germline, CDR1 GTSNPN and CDR2 SVGIG (reference sequence). Trimming took off 1 base at V and 4 bases at J, with 8 bases between the two ends. The CDR3 is 13 amino acids. The CDR3 is CAWSGDGNQPQHF. The CDR3 DNA reads as TGTGCCTGGAGTGGGGACGGGAATCAGCCCCAGCATTTT. The variable domain in full, completed from reference TRBV30 and TRBJ1-5, reads SQTIHQWPATLVQPVGSPLSLECTVEGTSNPNLYWYRQAAGRGLQLLFYSVGIGQISSEVPQNLSASRPQDRQFILSSKKLLLSDSGFYLCAWSGDGNQPQHFGDGTRLSIL.

This chain uses TRBV23-1 with TRBJ2-1, with D possibly matching TRBD1 (5 bases). TRBV23-1 is marked as an open reading frame, function uncertain. The CDR3 loop spans 15 amino acids. V was pared by 2 bases and J by 5 bases, with 13 bases between. DNA of the CDR3: TGCGCCAGCAGTCAACCCCAAGGACAAAACAATGAGCAGTTCTTC. This sequence encodes CASSQPQGQNNEQFF.